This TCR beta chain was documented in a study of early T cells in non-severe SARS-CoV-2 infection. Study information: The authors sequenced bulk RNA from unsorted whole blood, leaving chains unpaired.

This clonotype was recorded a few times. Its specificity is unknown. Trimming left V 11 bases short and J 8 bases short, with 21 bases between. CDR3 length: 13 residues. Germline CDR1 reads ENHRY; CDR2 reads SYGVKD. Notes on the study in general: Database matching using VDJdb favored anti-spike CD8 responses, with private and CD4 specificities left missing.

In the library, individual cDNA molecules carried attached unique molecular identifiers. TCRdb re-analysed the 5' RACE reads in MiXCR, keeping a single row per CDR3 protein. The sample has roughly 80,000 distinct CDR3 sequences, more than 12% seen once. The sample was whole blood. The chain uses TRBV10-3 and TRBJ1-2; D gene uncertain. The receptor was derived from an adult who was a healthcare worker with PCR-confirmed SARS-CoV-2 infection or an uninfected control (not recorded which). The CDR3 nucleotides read TGTGCCTCTTCACCAGGCGAGCGTGTCGGCTACACCTTC. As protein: CASSPGERVGYTF.